Included here is one TCR beta chain sequence, with context. Participants, about 18 to 90 years old, spanned 24 US areas. The study assigned cohorts using participant-reported clinical history. Trimming pared 7 bases from V and 1 base from J, leaving 22 bases between. The length of the CDR3 is 17 residues. Germline V gene sequence: CDR1 MGHRA, CDR2 YSYEKL. These data belong to a study of blood T cell repertoires in COVID-19. Background on the study: The United States, Italy and Spain were the sources of the acute and convalescent COVID-19 samples.

Original analysis: Amplification of reference gene primers was used by the study to estimate nucleated cell counts. Sequencing used immunoSEQ multiplex PCR; TCRdb keeps in-frame clones, though not all of them. V and J calls and clone size are those listed in that table; D and trimming were worked out from the DNA. The sample lists 260,000 or so clones, about 91% seen once, with about 2.5% in the top ten. Sequenced: PBMCs or T cells enriched from blood (not recorded which). The genes are TRBV4-1 and TRBJ1-1, with a weak D call TRBD1 (6 bases). This TCR derives from a woman aged 30 to 39 with acute COVID-19. The CDR3 sequence: CASTRGGMVAPNTEAFF. CDR3 DNA: TGCGCCAGCACTAGGGGGGGGATGGTCGCCCCGAACACTGAAGCTTTCTTT.